What follows are 18 T cell receptor beta chains derived from one specimen sequenced in a study of shared clonotypes between healthy human individuals. The data were produced by immunoSEQ multiplex PCR, yet TCRdb's version contains in-frame clones alone and is incomplete. The sample consists of roughly 2,300,000 clones, roughly 92% of them appearing once. Sequenced input: naive CD4+ T cells from PBMCs. Stated subset: CD45RA+ positively selected. The receptors derive from a man between 18 and 29 years old in good health. Some clones in this sample may be carry-over from other donors' samples.

V gene TRBV2 combines with J gene TRBJ1-5, with 9 bases fitting TRBD1. Germline values: CDR1 SNHLY, CDR2 FYNNEI. This CDR3 spans 14 amino acids. Losses at the gene ends were 5 bases for V and 10 bases for J; bases not matched to a gene: 9. CDR3 sequence (DNA): TGTGCCAGCAGTAGCGAACAGGGGGCTCATCCCCAGCATTTT. Translation: CASSSEQGAHPQHF. Full variable domain (rest looked up from reference TRBV2 and TRBJ1-5): EPEVTQTPSHQVTQMGQEVILRCVPISNHLYFYWYRQILGQKVEFLVSFYNNEISEKSEIFDDQFSVERPDGSNFTLKIRSTKLEDSAMYFCASSSEQGAHPQHFGDGTRLSIL.

The genes are TRBV15 and TRBJ2-2; the D is unclear. Trimming pared 0 bases from V and 3 bases from J, leaving 5 bases between. The germline V gene encodes CDR1 LNHNV and CDR2 YYDKDF (reference sequence). CDR3 length equals 14 residues. The CDR3 spells CATSRDTDTGELFF. CDR3 nucleotide sequence: TGTGCCACCAGCAGAGATACGGACACCGGGGAGCTGTTTTTT.

This clone was observed a few times. The chain links TRBV5-4 to TRBJ1-2, with D tentatively TRBD1 (5 bases). V lost 4 bases and J 4 bases, leaving 8 bases between the germline ends. The CDR3 is 12 residues long. The germline gives CDR1 SGHNT, CDR2 YYREEE (reference sequence). Written as DNA, the CDR3 is TGTGCCAGCAGCGGGGCCCTCTATGGCTACACCTTC. As protein: CASSGALYGYTF.

This chain joins TRBV6-1 and TRBJ1-2, with TRBD1 as a possible D gene (5 bases). V shed 0 bases and J shed 4 bases, with 15 bases lying between them. This CDR3 contains 16 residues. Germline-derived CDR1 and CDR2 are MNHNS and SASEGT. In DNA form, the CDR3 reads TGTGCCAGCAGTGAAGCTTCCCGGGGGGGTCCCTATGGCTACACCTTC. Protein: CASSEASRGGPYGYTF.

This clone was seen once. This chain links TRBV11-2 with TRBJ2-4; 8 positions agree with TRBD1. The CDR3 is 14 residues long. V was pared by 5 bases and J by 13 bases, with 13 bases of the junction left unmatched. Germline lookup yields CDR1 SGHAT and CDR2 FQNNGV. CDR3 sequence reads: CASSARPGTGNQYF. DNA for the CDR3: TGTGCCAGCAGCGCCCGACCGGGGACAGGCAACCAGTACTTC.

The chain recombines TRBV7-9 with TRBJ2-5; D not resolved. Trimming shortened V by 0 bases and J by 1 base, and 6 bases separated the two germline ends. Germline CDR1 reads SEHNR; CDR2 reads FQNEAQ (reference sequence). CDR3 length equals 14 residues. In DNA, the CDR3 is TGTGCCAGCAGCTTAGCGCAGACCCAAGAGACCCAGTACTTC. Translating it yields CASSLAQTQETQYF.

V gene TRBV5-1 combines with J gene TRBJ2-3; 8 nucleotides agree with TRBD2. CDR3 length equals 15 residues. With 2 bases clipped from V and 2 bases from J, the junction kept 4 bases outside the gene matches. The germline CDR1 and CDR2 sequences are SGHRS and YFSETQ. CDR3 nucleotide sequence: TGCGCCAGCAGCTTACAGCGGGGGCTCACAGATACGCAGTATTTT. Amino acids: CASSLQRGLTDTQYF.

The chain employs TRBV29-1 and TRBJ2-3; a weak D match, TRBD2 (6 bases). Per the germline V gene, CDR1 is SQVTM and CDR2 is ANQGSEA. This CDR3 spans 15 amino acids. V gave up 4 bases and J gave up 6 bases, with 20 bases separating them. CDR3 region: CSVVKYGSGRDTQYF. The CDR3 DNA is TGCAGCGTTGTGAAGTACGGGAGTGGCAGGGATACGCAGTATTTT.

This chain joins TRBV10-1 and TRBJ2-7; D might be TRBD2 (6 bases). From germline, CDR1 is WNHNN and CDR2 SYGVQD (reference sequence). This CDR3 spans 15 amino acids. Trimming stripped 0 bases from V and 5 bases from J, with 14 bases between. The CDR3 reads CASSESAGRSDEQYF. In nucleotides, the CDR3 is TGCGCCAGCAGTGAGTCGGCAGGGAGGAGTGACGAGCAGTACTTC.

The chain joins TRBV5-4 to TRBJ1-6; the D is unclear. This CDR3 comprises 16 residues. The V end lost 0 bases, the J end lost 5 bases, and 12 bases lay between the germline ends. Germline V gene sequence: CDR1 SGHNT, CDR2 YYREEE (reference sequence). Here the CDR3 reads CASSLDSLSHNSPLHF. CDR3 sequence (DNA): TGTGCCAGCAGCTTGGACTCCTTATCCCATAATTCACCCCTCCACTTT.

The rearrangement links TRBV5-1 to TRBJ2-7, with D possibly matching TRBD2 (6 bases). Looked up from germline, CDR1 is SGHRS and CDR2 is YFSETQ. CDR3 size: 12 residues. V was clipped by 6 bases and J by 0 bases, with 7 bases between them. DNA of the CDR3: TGCGCCAGCAAGGAGGGCTCCTACGAGCAGTACTTC. Its translation: CASKEGSYEQYF.

This chain uses TRBV5-1 with TRBJ2-1, with 7 bases fitting TRBD1. The CDR3 is 14 residues long. V was pared by 4 bases and J by 4 bases, with 5 bases of the junction left unmatched. Germline V lookup: CDR1 SGHRS, CDR2 YFSETQ. The CDR3 DNA is TGCGCCAGCAGCACTGGGACAGCTTACAATGAGCAGTTCTTC. It is translated as CASSTGTAYNEQFF.

The chain uses TRBV28 and TRBJ1-1; possible D gene TRBD1, 6 bases. Germline V CDR1 and CDR2: MDHEN, SYDVKM. This CDR3 has 14 residues. V lost 5 bases and J 4 bases, leaving 14 bases between the germline ends. In DNA, the CDR3 is TGTGCCAGCAGTCCCCGAGGGGGGTCCACTGAAGCTTTCTTT. Protein: CASSPRGGSTEAFF.

The chain carries TRBV11-2 and TRBJ2-7, with TRBD1 identical over 9 bases. The V gene's germline CDR1 is SGHAT and CDR2 FQNNGV. This CDR3 has 17 residues. Germline trimming cut 0 bases from V and 2 bases from J; bases unmatched to any gene: 8. The CDR3 loop reads CASSLDLGTGRPYEQYF. CDR3 nucleotides: TGTGCCAGCAGCTTAGACCTGGGGACAGGGAGACCCTACGAGCAGTACTTC.

As concerns this clone: The identical CDR3 is also encoded by other nucleotide sequences in the sample. CDR3 region: CSVRDSSSYNEQFF. CDR3 DNA sequence: TGCAGCGTGCGGGATTCGAGCTCCTACAATGAGCAGTTCTTC. The chain has TRBV29-1 and TRBJ2-1; possibly TRBD2 for D (6 bases). Germline V gene data show CDR1 as SQVTM and CDR2 as ANQGSEA. Trimming cost V 6 bases and J 0 bases, with 12 bases left between them. The CDR3 covers 14 residues.

The chain carries TRBV7-2 and TRBJ2-3; 7 positions agree with TRBD2. Trimming cost V 5 bases and J 4 bases; bases outside gene matches: 12. The CDR3 contains 16 residues. The V gene's germline CDR1 is SGHTA and CDR2 FQGNSA. CDR3 bases: TGTGCCAGCAGCAACACCCCTAGCGGCCGGGCAGATACGCAGTATTTT. It specifies CASSNTPSGRADTQYF.

The sample holds one count of this clone. This sequence joins TRBV25-1 and TRBJ1-4; TRBD1 aligns across 9 bases. This CDR3 spans 16 amino acids. V gave up 1 base and J gave up 5 bases; unmatched junction bases: 5. CDR1 MGHDK and CDR2 SYGVNS come from the germline V gene. CDR3 coding DNA: TGTGCCAGCAGTGAATTCTGGGACAGGGAAAATGAAAAACTGTTTTTT. This translates into CASSEFWDRENEKLFF. The full variable domain, in which reference TRBV25-1 and TRBJ1-4 provide the parts outside the CDR3, is EADIYQTPRYLVIGTGKKITLECSQTMGHDKMYWYQQDPGMELHLIHYSYGVNSTEKGDLSSESTVSRIRTEHFPLTLESARPSHTSQYLCASSEFWDRENEKLFFGSGTQLSVL.

Concerning this clone itself: Other DNA sequences in this sample translate to the same CDR3. The gene calls are TRBV5-4 and TRBJ2-1; D not resolved. The CDR3 consists of 14 residues. The ends were cut back, 2 bases at V and 4 bases at J, with 10 bases in the middle. Germline values: CDR1 SGHNT, CDR2 YYREEE (reference sequence). CDR3 DNA: TGTGCCAGCAGCTTTACGTCGGGTTACAATGAGCAGTTCTTC. Protein product: CASSFTSGYNEQFF.